Shown below are 10 T cell receptor beta chains from a single sample sequenced in a study of cytomegalovirus exposure and HLA in healthy donors. 60 Vbeta and 13 Jbeta primers were used in PCR. TCRdb keeps only in-frame clones here, not all; method: immunoSEQ multiplex PCR. This sample has 80,000 to 130,000 clones; 76% occur once, and the top ten carry under 4.5%. Sequenced sample: PBMCs. These receptors were taken from a woman aged 50 to 60 in good health and CMV-seropositive.

The rearrangement uses TRBV20-1 and TRBJ1-1, with D uncertain. CDR1 is DFQATT, CDR2 SNEGSKA, per germline (reference sequence). The CDR3 extends over 11 amino acids. This CDR3 is CRGGPNTEAFF. The CDR3 bases are TGCCGAGGAGGGCCGAACACTGAAGCTTTCTTT.

This chain links TRBV5-4 with TRBJ1-2; D is perhaps TRBD1 (6 bases). The CDR3 covers 13 residues. CDR1 is SGHNT, CDR2 YYREEE, per germline (reference sequence). The V end was cut by 8 bases, the J end by 2 bases, with 13 bases between. CDR3 loop: CASWARGNYGYTF. The DNA for the CDR3 is TGTGCCAGTTGGGCCAGGGGAAACTATGGCTACACCTTC.

The chain uses TRBV19 and TRBJ2-5; a weak D match, TRBD1 (6 bases). Between the trimmed V and J ends, which lost 0 bases and 9 bases, there was a span of 8 bases. Germline V gene lookup returns CDR1 LNHDA and CDR2 SQIVND (reference sequence). The CDR3 contains 12 residues. The CDR3 DNA reads TGTGCCAGTAGTATAGAGACAGGAGCCCAGTACTTC. Its protein is CASSIETGAQYF.

This sequence joins TRBV13 and TRBJ2-1, with TRBD2 identical over 14 bases. The CDR3 extends over 17 amino acids. Trimming cost V 5 bases and J 3 bases; bases outside gene matches: 6. From germline, CDR1 is PRHDT and CDR2 FYEKMQ (reference sequence). CDR3 loop: CASSGGTSGSSYNEQFF. Written as DNA, the CDR3 is TGTGCCAGCAGCGGGGGGACTAGCGGGAGTAGCTACAATGAGCAGTTCTTC.

The V and J genes are TRBV27 and TRBJ2-5; 8 bases map to TRBD2. V shed 6 bases and J 0 bases; nucleotides not matched to a gene: 6. The CDR3 totals 15 residues. The V gene's germline CDR1 is MNHEY and CDR2 SMNVEV (reference sequence). In nucleotides, the CDR3 is TGTGCCAGCAGGAGTGGCGGGGGGAACCAAGAGACCCAGTACTTC. It specifies CASRSGGGNQETQYF.

The chain has TRBV30 and TRBJ2-3; 8 bases fit TRBD2. The CDR3 totals 11 residues. CDR1 GTSNPN and CDR2 SVGIG come from the germline V gene (reference sequence). With 3 bases clipped from V and 11 bases from J, the junction kept 4 bases outside the gene matches. CDR3 sequence: CAWSPGGRQYF. The CDR3 DNA reads TGTGCCTGGAGCCCGGGGGGGCGGCAGTATTTT. Variable domain in full (rest from reference TRBV30 and TRBJ2-3): SQTIHQWPATLVQPVGSPLSLECTVEGTSNPNLYWYRQAAGRGLQLLFYSVGIGQISSEVPQNLSASRPQDRQFILSSKKLLLSDSGFYLCAWSPGGRQYFGPGTRLTVL.

The genes are TRBV21-1 and TRBJ2-1; the table gives TRBD2 as D, unverified against the DNA. TRBV21-1 is shown as a pseudogene. The CDR3 runs to 14 residues. The CDR3 region is CASSKEASDNEQFF. CDR3 nucleotide sequence: TGTGCCAGCAGCAAAGAGGCCAGCGACAATGAGCAGTTCTTC.

The chain is built from TRBV7-9 and TRBJ1-5; 9 bases align to TRBD1. The V gene's germline CDR1 is SEHNR and CDR2 FQNEAQ (reference sequence). J was trimmed by 3 bases and V by 5 bases; bases with no gene match: 5. There are 15 residues in the CDR3. The CDR3 loop is CASSPWDRANQPQHF. CDR3 in DNA: TGTGCCAGCAGCCCTTGGGACAGGGCCAATCAGCCCCAGCATTTT. Full variable domain (missing parts from reference TRBV7-9 and TRBJ1-5): DTGVSQNPRHKITKRGQNVTFRCDPISEHNRLYWYRQTLGQGPEFLTYFQNEAQLEKSRLLSDRFSAERPKGSFSTLEIQRTEQGDSAMYLCASSPWDRANQPQHFGDGTRLSIL.

This chain connects TRBV5-6 to TRBJ2-4; the match to TRBD2 covers 16 bases. CDR3 length: 18 amino acids. The V gene's germline CDR1 is SGHDT and CDR2 YYEEEE. The junction had 4 bases not matched to a gene; V was cut back by 4 bases and J by 0 bases. In DNA, the CDR3 is TGTGCCAGCAGCCGGGGACTAGCGGGAGGGATAGCCAAAAACATTCAGTACTTC. Translation: CASSRGLAGGIAKNIQYF.

The chain combines TRBV30 with TRBJ1-1; tentative D call: TRBD1 (5 bases). Germline lookup yields CDR1 GTSNPN and CDR2 SVGIG (reference sequence). With 0 bases removed from V and 7 bases from J, the gap between germline ends came to 12 bases. The CDR3 sequence is 13 residues long. The DNA of the CDR3 is TGTGCCTGGAGTGTATCGGGGGTCCATGAAGCTTTCTTT. Its protein is CAWSVSGVHEAFF.